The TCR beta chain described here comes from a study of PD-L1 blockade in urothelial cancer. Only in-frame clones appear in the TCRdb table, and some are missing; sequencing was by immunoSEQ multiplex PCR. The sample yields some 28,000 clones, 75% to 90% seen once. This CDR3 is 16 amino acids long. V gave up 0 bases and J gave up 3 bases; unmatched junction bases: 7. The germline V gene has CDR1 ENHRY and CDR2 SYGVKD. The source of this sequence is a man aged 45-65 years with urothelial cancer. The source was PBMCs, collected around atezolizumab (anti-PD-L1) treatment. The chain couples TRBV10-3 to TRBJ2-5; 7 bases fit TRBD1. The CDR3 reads CAISESTPDRKETQYF. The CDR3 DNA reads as TGTGCCATCAGTGAGTCGACCCCGGACAGGAAAGAGACCCAGTACTTC.